This is a list of T cell receptor beta chains from one sample in a study of early T cells in non-severe SARS-CoV-2 infection. From the 5' RACE reads, TCRdb called clonotypes with MiXCR, one entry per CDR3 protein. The table lists tens of thousands of distinct CDR3 sequences, approximately 9.2% of them singletons. The sample was whole blood. Every receptor here comes from an adult who was a healthcare worker with PCR-confirmed SARS-CoV-2 infection or an uninfected control (not recorded which). Each CDR3 is given with its conserved first and last residue. D genes are given only for firm matches. Size is stated as once, few, many, or a class for an expanded clone.

len	abundance	d_gene	v_gene	j_gene	CDR3nt	CDR3aa
14	many	TRBD2	TRBV27	TRBJ2-1	TGTGCCAGCACGCCCGGGGGGGCCTACAATGAGCAGTTCTTC	CASTPGGAYNEQFF
15	many	NA	TRBV10-2	TRBJ2-3	TGCGCCAGCTACGTCGACCTAGACCGCACAGATACGCAGTATTTT	CASYVDLDRTDTQYF
16	many	TRBD1	TRBV18	TRBJ2-3	TGTGCCAGCTCACCACCGACAGGGGGGGTCGCAGATACGCAGTATTTT	CASSPPTGGVADTQYF
15	many	TRBD1	TRBV4-1	TRBJ2-7	TGCGCCAGCAGCCAAGATGGTCCCCCAGGGGGCGAGCAGTACTTC	CASSQDGPPGGEQYF
15	many	TRBD1	TRBV6-5	TRBJ2-1	TGTGCCAGCAGTTGGCTGGGACAGGGGGTGGGTGAGCAGTTCTTC	CASSWLGQGVGEQFF
15	many	TRBD1	TRBV3-1	TRBJ1-5	TGTGCCAGCAGCCGCGGACAGGGTGGCAATCAGCCCCAGCATTTT	CASSRGQGGNQPQHF
14	many	NA	TRBV7-7	TRBJ2-6	TGTGCCAGCAGCTTAGCCTCTGGGGCCAACGTCCTGATTTTC	CASSLASGANVLIF
13	many	NA	TRBV18	TRBJ1-1	TGTGCCAGCTCACCAAAAACGAACACTGAAGCTTTCTTT	CASSPKTNTEAFF
11	many	NA	TRBV12-3/TRBV12-4	TRBJ2-5	TGTGCCAGCAGTTTTCAGGCGGCCCAGTACTTC	CASSFQAAQYF
15	medium-sized	NA	TRBV7-3	TRBJ1-2	TGTGCCAGCAGCCCTGGGACTACTTCGGGCTATGGCTACACCTTC	CASSPGTTSGYGYTF